The present T cell receptor (beta chain) was sequenced within a study of T-cell memory formation after mild COVID-19. TCRdb itself ran the 5' RACE reads through MiXCR, one entry per CDR3 protein. The table lists about 400,000 distinct CDR3 sequences, around 17% of them singletons, with 20% to 25% in the top ten. The germline gives CDR1 SGHRS, CDR2 YFSETQ. The CDR3 has 13 residues. The germline V and J ends were trimmed by 7 bases and 1 base, with 11 bases remaining between them. This sequence joins TRBV5-1 and TRBJ2-5, with D perhaps matching TRBD1 (5 bases). The sequencing input was PBMCs or a T cell subset sorted from them (not recorded which). This clonotype originated in a man aged 18 to 30 who had mild COVID-19 (a few samples of this study predate the infection). Cell type and time point are not known. The DNA of the CDR3 is TGCGCCAGCTGGGCGGACACCCAAGAGACCCAGTACTTC. Translated: CASWADTQETQYF.